The subject of this entry is one T cell receptor beta chain. The target antigen is unknown. The record originates from a study of T cell responses to AZD1222 COVID-19 vaccine. Libraries were prepared by immunoSEQ multiplex PCR; TCRdb keeps only in-frame clonotypes and omits some of them. The top ten clones hold about 7.7% of a sample with about 93,000 clones, approximately 86% of them seen once. Broader study findings: A rise in Spike-specific TCR breadth and depth followed two AZD1222 doses. Spike-wide vaccine-associated CD4 TCRs dominated at 160-218 and 743-854.

The CDR3 runs 16 residues. The V and J ends lost 2 bases and 8 bases respectively, with 19 bases between them. Germline assignment: CDR1 MNHEY and CDR2 SVGEGT. The origin of this receptor is an adult in good health. The J gene is TRBJ2-1, the V gene TRBV6-2 or TRBV6-3, with D maybe TRBD2 (7 bases). Source: peripheral blood, taken on day 0 of AZD1222 vaccination. The CDR3 here is CASSYAGRRGADEQFF. In DNA, the CDR3 is TGTGCCAGCAGTTACGCGGGCCGTCGGGGGGCGGATGAGCAGTTCTTC.